This T cell receptor (beta chain) is from a study of shared clonotypes between healthy human individuals. Study conclusions and caveats: Rarefaction revealed incomplete sorted-subset sequencing despite large depth.

CDR3 size: 14 residues. V was clipped by 3 bases and J by 2 bases, with 11 bases between them. TCRdb's copy holds only in-frame clones and misses some; the assay was immunoSEQ multiplex PCR. The sample yields approximately 2,300,000 clones, around 93% seen once. With regard to this clone: Its specificity is not known.

The TCR comes from a man aged 18 to 35 in good health. Some clones in this sample may be carry-over from other donors' samples. This chain uses TRBV6-7 with TRBJ2-7, with D unresolved. TRBV6-7 belongs to the ORF category, with a function that is uncertain. The source material was naive CD4+ T cells from PBMCs. The subset denotes: CD45RA+ positively selected. CDR3 residues: CASSYGHLTYEQYF. The CDR3 nucleotides read TGTGCCAGCAGTTATGGCCACTTAACCTACGAGCAGTACTTC.